What follows are 7 T cell receptor beta chains derived from one specimen sequenced in a study of OX40 agonist ivuxolimab in advanced cancers. Receptor amplification or capture employed the immunoSEQ multiplex PCR assay. TCRdb holds this immuneACCESS table with in-frame rearrangements only. Some clones are missing; in checked studies, unresolved V genes explain under half, and the rest has no known cause. The sample table records about 26,000 clones; over 85% of these occur just once. Around 19% of the sample is held by the ten biggest clonotypes. The starting material was CD4+ or CD8+ T cells sorted from blood, obtained in a trial of the OX40 agonist ivuxolimab. The origin of the receptors is an adult with an advanced solid tumor such as melanoma, head and neck, liver or kidney cancer.

The J gene is TRBJ2-7, the V gene TRBV7-9; D possibly matches TRBD1 or TRBD2 (5 bases each). Germline V gene data show CDR1 as SEHNR and CDR2 as FQNEAQ (reference sequence). The CDR3 sequence is 15 residues long. V gave up 1 base and J gave up 9 bases, with 19 bases separating them. In DNA, the CDR3 is TGTGCCAGCAGCTTAGGGGGACCGTCCTACGCGGGGCAGTACTTC. This encodes CASSLGGPSYAGQYF.

J is TRBJ2-1 and V is TRBV7-9; 10 bases map to TRBD2. CDR3 size: 15 residues. CDR1 and CDR2 (germline): SEHNR, FQNEAQ (reference sequence). Germline trimming cut 3 bases from V and 7 bases from J; bases unmatched to any gene: 6. The CDR3 reads CASSFSSGSANEQFF. The CDR3 DNA follows: TGTGCCAGCAGCTTCTCTAGCGGGAGTGCTAATGAGCAGTTCTTC.

The rearrangement joins TRBV4-3 to TRBJ2-5; TRBD2 matches at 9 bases. Germline V gene sequence: CDR1 LGHNA, CDR2 YSLEER. Germline trimming cut 0 bases from V and 7 bases from J; bases unmatched to any gene: 15. CDR3 length: 18 residues. The CDR3 is CASSQEPPLVAGDSTQYF. CDR3 nucleotide sequence: TGCGCCAGCAGCCAAGAGCCCCCTTTGGTAGCGGGGGATTCGACCCAGTACTTC.

The V call is TRBV2, the J call TRBJ2-1; no clear D gene. The CDR3 has 14 amino acids. Trimming took 2 bases from V and 4 from J, leaving 9 bases between them. The germline V gene has CDR1 SNHLY and CDR2 FYNNEI. CDR3 loop: CASSEILTYNEQFF. Here the CDR3 DNA reads TGTGCCAGCAGTGAAATCCTGACGTACAATGAGCAGTTCTTC.

The V and J genes are TRBV9 and TRBJ1-3; D perhaps matches TRBD1 (6 bases). V was pared by 4 bases and J by 0 bases, with 14 bases between. The CDR3 contains 16 residues. CDR1 and CDR2 (germline): SGDLS, YYNGEE. The CDR3 DNA reads TGTGCCAGCAGCAACGGTCGACAGGCCTCTGGAAACACCATATATTTT. It codes for CASSNGRQASGNTIYF.

The chain couples TRBV7-8 to TRBJ1-2; 8 bases are a match to TRBD1. The V gene's germline CDR1 is SGHVS and CDR2 FQNEAQ. With V trimmed by 5 bases and J by 5 bases, 7 bases remained unmatched. The CDR3 covers 14 residues. The DNA for the CDR3 is TGTGCCAGCAGCCCCCAGACAGGGGAATATGGCTACACCTTC. Amino acid sequence: CASSPQTGEYGYTF. The variable domain in full, completed from reference TRBV7-8 and TRBJ1-2, reads GAGVSQSPRYKVAKRGQDVALRCDPISGHVSLFWYQQALGQGPEFLTYFQNEAQLDKSGLPSDRFFAERPEGSVSTLKIQRTQQEDSAVYLCASSPQTGEYGYTFGSGTRLTVV.

The chain recombines TRBV11-2 with TRBJ1-1; tentative D call: TRBD1 (5 bases). The V end was cut by 1 base, the J end by 5 bases, with 14 bases between. The CDR3 extends over 15 amino acids. In germline, CDR1 is SGHAT, CDR2 FQNNGV. For the CDR3, the DNA is TGTGCCAGCAGCTTAGCTCGGGGGGGAGTAACTGAAGCTTTCTTT. As protein: CASSLARGGVTEAFF.